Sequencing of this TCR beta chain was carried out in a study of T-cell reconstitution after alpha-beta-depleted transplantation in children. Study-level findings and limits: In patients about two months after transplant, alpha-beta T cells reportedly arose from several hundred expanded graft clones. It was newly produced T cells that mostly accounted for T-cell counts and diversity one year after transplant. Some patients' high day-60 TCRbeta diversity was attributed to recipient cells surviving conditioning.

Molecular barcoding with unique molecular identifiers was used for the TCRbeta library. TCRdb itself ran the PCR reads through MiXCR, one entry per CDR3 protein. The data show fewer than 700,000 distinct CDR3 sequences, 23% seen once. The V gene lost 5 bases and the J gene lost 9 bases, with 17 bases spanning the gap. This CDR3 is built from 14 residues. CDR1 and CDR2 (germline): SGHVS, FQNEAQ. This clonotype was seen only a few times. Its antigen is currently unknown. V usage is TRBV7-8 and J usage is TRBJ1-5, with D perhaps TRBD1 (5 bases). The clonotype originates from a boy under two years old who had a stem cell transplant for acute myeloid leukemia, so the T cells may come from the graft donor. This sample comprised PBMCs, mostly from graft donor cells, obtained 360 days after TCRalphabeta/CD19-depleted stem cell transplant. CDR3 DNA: TGTGCCAGCAGCCCATACAGGAATCATTCGCCCCAGCATTTT. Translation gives CASSPYRNHSPQHF.